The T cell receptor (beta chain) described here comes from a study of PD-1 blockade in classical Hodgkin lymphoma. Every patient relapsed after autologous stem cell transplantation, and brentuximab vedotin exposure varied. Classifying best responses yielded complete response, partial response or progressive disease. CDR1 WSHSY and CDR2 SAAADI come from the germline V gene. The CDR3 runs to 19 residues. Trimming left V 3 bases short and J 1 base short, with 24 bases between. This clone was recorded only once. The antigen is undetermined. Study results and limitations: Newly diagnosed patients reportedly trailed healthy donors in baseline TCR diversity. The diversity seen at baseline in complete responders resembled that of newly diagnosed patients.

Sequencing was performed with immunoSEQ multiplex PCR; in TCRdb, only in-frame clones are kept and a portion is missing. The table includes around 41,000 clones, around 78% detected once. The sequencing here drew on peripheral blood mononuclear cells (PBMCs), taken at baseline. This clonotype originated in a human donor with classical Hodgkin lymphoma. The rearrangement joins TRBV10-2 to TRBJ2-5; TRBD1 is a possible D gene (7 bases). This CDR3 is CASSDPPGVQGPIQETQYF. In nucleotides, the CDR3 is TGCGCCAGCAGTGACCCGCCGGGGGTACAGGGGCCCATCCAAGAGACCCAGTACTTC.